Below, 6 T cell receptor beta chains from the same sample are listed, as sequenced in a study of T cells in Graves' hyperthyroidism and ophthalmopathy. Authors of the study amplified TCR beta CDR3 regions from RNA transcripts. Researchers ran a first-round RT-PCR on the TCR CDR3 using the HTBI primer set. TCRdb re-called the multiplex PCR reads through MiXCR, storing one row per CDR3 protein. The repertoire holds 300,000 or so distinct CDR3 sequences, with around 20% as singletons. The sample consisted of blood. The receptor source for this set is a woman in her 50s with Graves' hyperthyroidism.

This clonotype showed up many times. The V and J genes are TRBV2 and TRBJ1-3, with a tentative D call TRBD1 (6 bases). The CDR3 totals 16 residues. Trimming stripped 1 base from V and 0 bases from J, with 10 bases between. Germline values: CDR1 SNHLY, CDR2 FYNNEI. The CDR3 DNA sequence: TGTGCCAGCAGTGAAGAGGGGGGCAACTCTGGAAACACCATATATTTT. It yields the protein CASSEEGGNSGNTIYF.

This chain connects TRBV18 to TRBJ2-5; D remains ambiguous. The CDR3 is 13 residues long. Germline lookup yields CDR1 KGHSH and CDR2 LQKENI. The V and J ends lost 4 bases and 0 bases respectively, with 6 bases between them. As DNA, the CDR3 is TGTGCCAGCTCACTCGTGAACCAAGAGACCCAGTACTTC. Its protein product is CASSLVNQETQYF.

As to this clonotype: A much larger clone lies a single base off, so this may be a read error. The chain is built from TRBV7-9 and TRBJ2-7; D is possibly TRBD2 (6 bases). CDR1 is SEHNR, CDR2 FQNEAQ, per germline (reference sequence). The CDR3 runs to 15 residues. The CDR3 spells CASRPGLPGSCEQYF. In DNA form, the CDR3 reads TGTGCCAGCAGACCGGGACTTCCCGGCTCCTGCGAGCAGTACTTC.

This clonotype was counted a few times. CDR3 in amino acids: CSAKMGLSPSYNEQFF. CDR3 nucleotides: TGCAGTGCTAAGATGGGACTCTCCCCCTCCTACAATGAGCAGTTCTTC. The genes are TRBV20-1 and TRBJ2-1; weak D call: TRBD2 (6 bases). Germline-derived CDR1 and CDR2 are DFQATT and SNEGSKA (reference sequence). The CDR3 has 16 amino acids. V was cut by 4 bases and J by 0 bases, with 16 bases left in between.

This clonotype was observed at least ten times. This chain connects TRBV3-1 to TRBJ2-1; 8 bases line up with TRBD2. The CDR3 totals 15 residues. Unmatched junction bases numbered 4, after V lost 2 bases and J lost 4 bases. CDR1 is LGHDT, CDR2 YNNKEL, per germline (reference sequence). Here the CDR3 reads CASSQRIAGYNEQFF. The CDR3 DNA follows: TGTGCCAGCAGCCAAAGAATAGCGGGGTACAATGAGCAGTTCTTC.

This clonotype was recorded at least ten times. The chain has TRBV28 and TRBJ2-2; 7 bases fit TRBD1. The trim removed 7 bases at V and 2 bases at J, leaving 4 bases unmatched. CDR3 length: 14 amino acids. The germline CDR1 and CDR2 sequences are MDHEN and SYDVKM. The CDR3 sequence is CASKRDRNTGELFF. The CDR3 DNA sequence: TGTGCCAGCAAACGGGACAGAAACACCGGGGAGCTGTTTTTT.